This T cell receptor (beta chain) came from a study of blood T cell repertoires in COVID-19. Study information: COVID-19 samples, acute and convalescent, were from the United States, Italy and Spain.

Trimming took 4 bases from V and 1 from J; bases not matched to a gene: 10. The CDR3 runs 16 residues. Germline assignment: CDR1 SGHDT and CDR2 YYEEEE. Per the original methods: By means of reference gene primer amplification, nucleated cell counts were estimated. The protocol was immunoSEQ multiplex PCR, while the TCRdb copy is restricted to in-frame clones and leaves out a portion. D and trimming were read from the DNA, whereas the V and J calls and clone size are those reported in that table. The sample has 490,000 or so clones; about nine tenths are singletons. Participant age was about 18 to 89 years, and participants resided in fewer than 30 US areas. Self-reported history from a screening survey and questionnaire set each donor's cohort.

This sequence was found in a woman aged 60-70 years who had recovered from COVID-19. The rearrangement links TRBV5-6 to TRBJ2-7; 8 nucleotides line up with TRBD2. Sequenced: PBMCs or T cells enriched from blood (not recorded which). CDR3 sequence: CASSPLGGGQSYEQYF. Written as DNA, the CDR3 is TGTGCCAGCAGCCCCCTCGGGGGGGGGCAATCCTACGAGCAGTACTTC.